The clone carrying this T cell receptor (beta chain) came up a few times. This sample was taken from a study of response to subunit inactivated influenza vaccine. In germline, CDR1 is MGHDK, CDR2 SYGVNS. The CDR3 is made up of 15 amino acids. V was pared by 4 bases and J by 3 bases, with 6 bases of the junction left unmatched. One entry per CDR3 protein results from TCRdb running MiXCR on the RT-PCR reads. Counted here are about 520,000 distinct CDR3 sequences, 7.2% occurring once; the ten biggest clones make up over 10%. The chain couples TRBV25-1 to TRBJ1-5, with TRBD1 matching 7 bases. The starting material was PBMCs from blood, obtained approximately 25 months after vaccination. The clonotype was recovered from a man aged 50 to 75 who received an inactivated influenza vaccine. The CDR3 is CASSASTGLNQPQHF. CDR3 in DNA: TGTGCCAGCAGTGCCTCGACAGGGCTCAATCAGCCCCAGCATTTT.